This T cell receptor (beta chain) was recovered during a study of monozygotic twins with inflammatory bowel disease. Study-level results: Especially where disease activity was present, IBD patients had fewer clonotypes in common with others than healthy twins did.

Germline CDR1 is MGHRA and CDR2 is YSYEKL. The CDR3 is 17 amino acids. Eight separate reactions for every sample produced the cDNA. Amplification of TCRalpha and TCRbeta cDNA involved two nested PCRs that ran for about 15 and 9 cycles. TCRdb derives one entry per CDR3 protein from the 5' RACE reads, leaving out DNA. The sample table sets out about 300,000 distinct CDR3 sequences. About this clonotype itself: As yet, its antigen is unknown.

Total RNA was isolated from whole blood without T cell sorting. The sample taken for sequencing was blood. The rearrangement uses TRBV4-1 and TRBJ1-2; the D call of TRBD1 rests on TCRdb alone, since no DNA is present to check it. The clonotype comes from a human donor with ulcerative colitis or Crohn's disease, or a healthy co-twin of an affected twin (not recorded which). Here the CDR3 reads CASSQKPRQGSHYGYTF.